The clone carrying this TCR beta chain was detected many times. These data are taken from a study of CD8 T cells in ankylosing spondylitis. This CDR3 is built from 15 residues. Germline values: CDR1 LNHDA, CDR2 SQIVND (reference sequence). V was pared by 5 bases and J by 0 bases, with 13 bases between. In TCRdb, the 5' RACE reads were re-called with MiXCR into one record per CDR3 protein. This table holds under 250,000 distinct CDR3 sequences, roughly 8.2% found once. This sequence was found in a female donor with ankylosing spondylitis or in good health (not recorded which). Sequencing input: blood, either unsorted or a sorted T cell fraction (not recorded which). This chain joins TRBV19 and TRBJ2-5; D is uncertain. The CDR3 nucleotides read TGTGCCAGTAGTGCCGCCCGGATCTACCAAGAGACCCAGTACTTC. This translates into CASSAARIYQETQYF.